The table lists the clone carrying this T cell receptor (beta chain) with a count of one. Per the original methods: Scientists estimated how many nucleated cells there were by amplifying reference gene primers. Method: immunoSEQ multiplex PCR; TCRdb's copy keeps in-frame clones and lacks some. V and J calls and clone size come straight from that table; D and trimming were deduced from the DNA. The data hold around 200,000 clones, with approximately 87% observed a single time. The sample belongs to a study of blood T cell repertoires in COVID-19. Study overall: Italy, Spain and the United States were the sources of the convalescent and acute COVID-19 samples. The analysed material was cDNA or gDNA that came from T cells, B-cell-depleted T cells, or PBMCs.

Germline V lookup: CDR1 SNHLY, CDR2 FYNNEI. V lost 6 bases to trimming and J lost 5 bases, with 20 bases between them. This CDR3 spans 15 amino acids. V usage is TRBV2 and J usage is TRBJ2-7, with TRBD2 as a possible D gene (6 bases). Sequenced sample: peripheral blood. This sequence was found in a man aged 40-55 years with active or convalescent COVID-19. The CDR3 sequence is CASRPSGRRRDEQYF. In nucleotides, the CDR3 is TGTGCCAGCAGACCCTCGGGGAGGCGTCGGGACGAGCAGTACTTC.